This T cell receptor beta chain originates from a study of T cell repertoires in cytomegalovirus infection. Study in general: Indications of both CMV infection and matching HLA type were provided by public TCR beta signatures.

Study-wide points: Identification of carriers of CMV plus the relevant HLA was performed using cumulative public TCR beta family frequency. The study found HLA-C-restricted CMV-specific TCR beta clonotypes dominating the ex vivo response.

To note about this clonotype: The antigen is not known.

TCRdb recomputed calls from the reads with MiXCR, one row per CDR3 protein. Here the sample spans tens of thousands of distinct CDR3 sequences, approximately 3.6% being singletons. The CDR3 is made up of 13 amino acids. Germline V CDR1 and CDR2: MDHEN, SYDVKM. V lost 5 bases to trimming and J lost 8 bases, with 15 bases between them. J is TRBJ1-1 and V is TRBV28; D unresolved. The TCR comes from a human donor in good health (CMV status not recorded). Some clones in this sample may be carry-over from other donors' samples. Specimen: PBMCs. CDR3 amino acids: CASSNYLPHEAFF. CDR3 DNA sequence: TGTGCCAGCAGTAATTATTTGCCCCACGAAGCTTTCTTT.